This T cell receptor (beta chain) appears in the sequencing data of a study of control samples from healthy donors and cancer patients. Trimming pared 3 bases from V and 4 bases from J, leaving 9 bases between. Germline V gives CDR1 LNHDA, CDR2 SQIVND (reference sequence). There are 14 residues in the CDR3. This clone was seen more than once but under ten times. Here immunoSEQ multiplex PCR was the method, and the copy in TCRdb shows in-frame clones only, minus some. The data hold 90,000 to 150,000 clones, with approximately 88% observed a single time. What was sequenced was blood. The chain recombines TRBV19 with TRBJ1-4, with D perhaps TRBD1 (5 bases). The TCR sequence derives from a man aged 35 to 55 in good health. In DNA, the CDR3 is TGTGCCAGTAGTATCCGGCAGGGTAATGAAAAACTGTTTTTT. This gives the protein CASSIRQGNEKLFF.